This T cell receptor beta chain originates from a study of cytomegalovirus exposure and HLA in healthy donors. Study as a whole: Later, an analysis reported that the 100 to 150 validation repertoires had used the same platform as the approximately 630 first-cohort repertoires. Broader study findings: Reports indicated that the classifier achieved high specificity and sensitivity in diagnosing cytomegalovirus status. In the roughly 110 validation repertoires, just under 95% of cluster scores exceeded 0, per a later analysis.

J was trimmed by 8 bases and V by 4 bases; bases with no gene match: 12. Germline-derived CDR1 and CDR2 are SGHTA and FQGTGA. This CDR3 comprises 16 residues. Note on this clone: Antigen unknown.

The protocol was immunoSEQ multiplex PCR, while the TCRdb copy is restricted to in-frame clones and leaves out a portion. In the table there are about 220,000 clones, roughly 88% of which are singletons. The sequence came from a woman aged 18 to 35 in good health and CMV-seronegative. The chain joins TRBV7-3 to TRBJ2-1; 9 bases align to TRBD1. The sample comprised PBMCs. CDR3 residues: CASSSSSGTGQYEQFF. In nucleotides, the CDR3 is TGTGCCAGCAGCTCCTCTTCCGGGACAGGGCAGTATGAGCAGTTCTTC.